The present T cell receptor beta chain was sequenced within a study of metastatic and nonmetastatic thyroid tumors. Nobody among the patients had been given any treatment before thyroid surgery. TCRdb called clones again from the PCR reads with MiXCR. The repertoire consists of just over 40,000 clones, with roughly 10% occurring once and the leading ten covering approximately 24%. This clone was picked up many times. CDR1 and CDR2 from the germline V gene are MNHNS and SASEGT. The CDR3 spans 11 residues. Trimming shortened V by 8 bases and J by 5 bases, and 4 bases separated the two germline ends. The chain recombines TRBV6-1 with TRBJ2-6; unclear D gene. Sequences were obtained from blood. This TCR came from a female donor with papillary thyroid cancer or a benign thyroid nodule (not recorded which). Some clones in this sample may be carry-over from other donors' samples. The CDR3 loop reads CASARANVLTF. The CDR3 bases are TGTGCCAGCGCCCGGGCCAACGTCCTGACTTTC.